This TCR beta chain came from a study of shared clonotypes between healthy human individuals. The material for each subset, its genomic DNA, was split evenly across several immunoSEQ plates. TCRdb's table, derived via immunoSEQ multiplex PCR, lists solely in-frame clones and lacks some. The sample lists 1.5 million to 2.5 million clones, about 95% occurring once. Germline V gives CDR1 MNHEY, CDR2 SVGAGI. Trimming cost V 0 bases and J 3 bases, with 8 bases left between them. The CDR3 totals 14 residues. CD45RO-negative, CCR7-selected cells formed the naive CD8 fraction, which excluded terminally differentiated effector memory CD45RA+ cells.

The chain joins TRBV6-5 to TRBJ1-1; D uncertain. The TCR originated in a man aged 18-30 years in good health. The sequenced sample was naive CD8+ T cells sorted from blood. The CDR3 DNA is TGTGCCAGCAGTTACTCGAATGGGGACACTGAAGCTTTCTTT. Amino acid sequence: CASSYSNGDTEAFF.